The following is a TCR beta chain sequence with its context. Some clones are missing from TCRdb's copy, which holds only in-frame ones; the method was immunoSEQ multiplex PCR. This sample has about 10,000 clones, with approximately 31% found just once. This specimen comes from a study of graft-versus-host responses after intestinal transplantation. Germline V gene data show CDR1 as SGHVS and CDR2 as FNYEAQ. V was pared by 3 bases and J by 2 bases, with 4 bases of the junction left unmatched. CDR3 size: 15 residues. The source was alloreactive CD4+ T cells from a mixed lymphocyte reaction culture, collected before transplantation. Subset defined: CFSE-low proliferating T cells sorted from roughly six-day pre-transplant mixed lymphocyte reaction (GvH or HvG direction). V is TRBV7-6 and J is TRBJ2-1, with TRBD2 matching 7 bases. The TCR comes from a human patient who was an organ donor for intestinal transplantation. DNA for the CDR3: TGTGCCAGCAGCTTCAGCGGGGCGCCCTACAATGAGCAGTTCTTC. Amino acids: CASSFSGAPYNEQFF.